This T cell receptor (beta chain) was documented in a study of CD8 T cells in ankylosing spondylitis. Study outcomes and limitations: Disease-linked clones reportedly concentrated significantly in matched ankylosing spondylitis synovial fluid. Before this, some motif variants had been reported in reactive arthritis synovial fluid and blood. The study identified a TCR beta motif of eight highly homologous variants that appeared characteristic of ankylosing spondylitis blood.

MiXCR, applied by TCRdb to the 5' RACE reads, yields one record per CDR3 protein. The profile covers just over 300,000 distinct CDR3 sequences, with around 21% appearing a single time and 3.5% taken by the ten largest. CDR3 length equals 13 residues. Per the germline V gene, CDR1 is MNHEY and CDR2 is SVGAGI. Trimming took off 0 bases at V and 6 bases at J, with 8 bases between the two ends. This clonotype was seen ten or more times. The antigen remains unidentified. Sample: blood, either unsorted or a sorted T cell fraction (not recorded which). This TCR was recovered from a female donor with ankylosing spondylitis or in good health (not recorded which). The chain uses TRBV6-5 and TRBJ1-2; no firm D call. Written as DNA, the CDR3 is TGTGCCAGCAGTTACTCGAGAGGTGATGGCTACACCTTC. Translated: CASSYSRGDGYTF.